Many counts were recorded for the clone carrying this T cell receptor (beta chain). Its antigen remains unknown. This sample stems from a study of regulatory T cells in long-lasting Graves disease. With iRepertoire HTBI primers and Arm-PCR of CDR3 regions, TCR beta libraries were built. Via MiXCR, TCRdb re-called the multiplex PCR reads, giving one row per CDR3 protein. Among roughly 350,000 distinct CDR3 sequences listed, 15% to 20% were seen once. Study-wide findings and caveats: Persistent disease was characterized by preferential usage of TRBV28, TRBJ1-2 and TRBJ2-5.

Germline V lookup: CDR1 MNHNS, CDR2 SASEGT. The CDR3 is made up of 13 amino acids. V lost 5 bases and J lost 2, with 10 bases in between. As to time point: newly diagnosed GD, antithyroid drugs for less than 3 months. PBMCs provided the RNA from which the TCR library was made. These data also featured in a second study, about T cells in Graves' hyperthyroidism and ophthalmopathy. That publication notes: The TCR CDR3 first-round RT-PCR relied on the HTBI primer set.

This chain links TRBV6-1 with TRBJ2-7, with D possibly TRBD1 on 5 matching bases. Sequenced here: peripheral blood mononuclear cells (PBMCs), sampled at new diagnosis, from a patient treated with antithyroid drugs. The receptor's source is a woman in her late teens or twenties with Graves disease. The CDR3 loop reads CASSRMGPYEQYF. Written as DNA, the CDR3 is TGTGCCAGCAGTCGGATGGGGCCCTACGAGCAGTACTTC.